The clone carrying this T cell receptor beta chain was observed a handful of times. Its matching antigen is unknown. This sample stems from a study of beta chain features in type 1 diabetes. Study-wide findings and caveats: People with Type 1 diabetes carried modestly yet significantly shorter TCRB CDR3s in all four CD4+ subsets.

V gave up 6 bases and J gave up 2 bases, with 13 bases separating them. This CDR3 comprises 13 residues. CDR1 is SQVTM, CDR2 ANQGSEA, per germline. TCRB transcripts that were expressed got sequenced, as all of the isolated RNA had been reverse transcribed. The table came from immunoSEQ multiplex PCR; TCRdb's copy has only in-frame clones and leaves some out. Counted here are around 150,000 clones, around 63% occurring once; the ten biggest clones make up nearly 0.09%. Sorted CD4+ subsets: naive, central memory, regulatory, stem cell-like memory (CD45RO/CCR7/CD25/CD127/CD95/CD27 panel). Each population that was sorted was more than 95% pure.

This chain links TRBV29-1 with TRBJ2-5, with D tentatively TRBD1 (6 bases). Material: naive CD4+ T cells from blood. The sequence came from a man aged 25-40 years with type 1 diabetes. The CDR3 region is CSVQDSFQETQYF. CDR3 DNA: TGCAGCGTCCAGGACAGCTTTCAAGAGACCCAGTACTTC.